Listed here is a single T cell receptor beta chain. Its specificity is not known. Naive CD45RA+ and memory CD45RO+ CD4+ or CD8+ T cells were FACS-sorted. This sample is part of a study of regulatory dendritic cells for organ transplantation. Study-wide results and limits: Memory CD8+ clonal expansion seemed more limited with regulatory than mature dendritic cells. Between individuals, the alloreactive memory CD8+ T cell pool differed considerably. Memory CD8+ T cells were the most oligoclonal; naive cells were highly diverse.

Only in-frame clones appear in the TCRdb table, and some are missing; sequencing was by immunoSEQ multiplex PCR. The sample shows about 10,000 clones, 65% to 85% of them seen only once. The length of the CDR3 is 12 residues. V was pared by 6 bases and J by 1 base, with 6 bases between. The TCR sequence derives from a human donor in good health. The sample was memory CD8+ T cells from blood. Stated subset: CD45RO+ memory T cells. V is TRBV6-7 and J is TRBJ1-1; TRBD1 is a possible D gene (5 bases). TRBV6-7 is given ORF status, its function remaining uncertain. CDR3 DNA: TGTGCCAGCAGCACAGGGAACACTGAAGCTTTCTTT. It encodes CASSTGNTEAFF.